The rows below give T cell receptor beta chains drawn from one sample of a study of radiotherapy plus CTLA-4 blockade in lung cancer. TCRdb keeps only in-frame clones here, not all; method: immunoSEQ multiplex PCR. In the table there are tens of thousands of clones, around three quarters of which are singletons. Material: peripheral blood, obtained from a patient treated with radiotherapy plus ipilimumab. Receptors originate from a human donor with non-small cell lung cancer who had a complete response to radiotherapy plus ipilimumab. Both conserved end residues are part of each CDR3. D genes are given only for firm matches. Expanded clones get a size class; other rows say once, few or many, or leave the size out.

J: TRBJ2-2; V: TRBV4-3; D: TRBD1; size: NA; CDR3: CASSTGTANTGELFF; DNA: TGCGCCAGCAGCACGGGGACAGCGAACACCGGGGAGCTGTTTTTT
J: TRBJ2-7; V: TRBV29-1; D: TRBD1; size: NA; CDR3: CSAGDSYEQYF; DNA: TGCAGCGCTGGGGACAGCTACGAGCAGTACTTC
J: TRBJ1-4; V: TRBV10-3; D: NA; size: NA; CDR3: CAISETQGNEKLFF; DNA: TGTGCCATCAGTGAGACCCAGGGTAATGAAAAACTGTTTTTT
J: TRBJ1-2; V: TRBV5-4; D: NA; size: few; CDR3: CASTLGLSNYGYTF; DNA: TGTGCCAGCACCCTGGGGTTATCGAACTATGGCTACACCTTC
J: TRBJ2-3; V: TRBV27; D: TRBD2; size: NA; CDR3: CAGPSEREGPTDTQYF; DNA: TGTGCCGGCCCCTCGGAGCGGGAGGGCCCCACAGATACGCAGTATTTT
J: TRBJ2-1; V: TRBV5-6; D: NA; size: NA; CDR3: CASSLGGRGNEQFF; DNA: TGTGCCAGCAGCTTGGGGGGCAGGGGCAATGAGCAGTTCTTC
J: TRBJ2-2; V: TRBV15; D: TRBD1; size: once; CDR3: CATSREGAGTGVTGELFF; DNA: TGTGCCACCAGCAGAGAGGGGGCCGGGACAGGGGTCACCGGGGAGCTGTTTTTT
J: TRBJ1-2; V: TRBV7-2; D: TRBD1; size: NA; CDR3: CASSDGTGNYYGYTF; DNA: TGTGCCAGCAGCGACGGGACAGGGAACTACTATGGCTACACCTTC
J: TRBJ2-5; V: TRBV5-4; D: NA; size: few; CDR3: CASSFDRRETQYF; DNA: TGTGCCAGCAGCTTTGACAGACGAGAGACCCAGTACTTC
J: TRBJ2-2; V: TRBV5-8; D: NA; size: NA; CDR3: CASSFGGLGTGELFF; DNA: TGTGCCAGCAGCTTCGGGGGGCTGGGCACCGGGGAGCTGTTTTTT
J: TRBJ1-2; V: TRBV25-1; D: TRBD1; size: NA; CDR3: CASSERDRGLYGYTF; DNA: TGTGCCAGCAGTGAACGGGACAGGGGATTGTATGGCTACACCTTC
J: TRBJ1-1; V: TRBV7-6; D: TRBD1; size: NA; CDR3: CASSSRQGTNTEAFF; DNA: TGTGCCAGCAGCTCGCGACAGGGGACGAACACTGAAGCTTTCTTT
J: TRBJ1-5; V: TRBV5-4; D: NA; size: NA; CDR3: CASSVDVNQPQHF; DNA: TGTGCCAGCAGCGTGGACGTGAATCAGCCCCAGCATTTT
J: TRBJ2-5; V: TRBV11-2; D: TRBD2; size: NA; CDR3: CASSPWFERGFPQETQYF; DNA: TGTGCCAGCAGCCCCTGGTTCGAGCGGGGGTTCCCCCAAGAGACCCAGTACTTC
J: TRBJ2-5; V: TRBV7-9; D: TRBD2; size: NA; CDR3: CASSLFSGGARETQYF; DNA: TGTGCCAGCAGCTTATTTAGCGGGGGGGCCCGAGAGACCCAGTACTTC
J: TRBJ1-2; V: TRBV5-4; D: NA; size: few; CDR3: CASSPGLLGHYGYTF; DNA: TGTGCCAGCAGCCCGGGACTCCTAGGGCACTATGGCTACACCTTC
J: TRBJ2-3; V: TRBV5-1; D: TRBD2; size: NA; CDR3: CASSPRGTSGGASTQYF; DNA: TGCGCCAGCAGCCCGCGAGGGACTAGCGGGGGGGCGTCTACGCAGTATTTT
J: TRBJ1-1; V: TRBV5-4; D: TRBD1; size: few; CDR3: CASSMGQAGNTEAFF; DNA: TGTGCCAGCAGCATGGGACAGGCTGGGAACACTGAAGCTTTCTTT
J: TRBJ2-1; V: TRBV12-5; D: NA; size: NA; CDR3: CASGLVLSHEQFF; DNA: TGTGCTAGTGGTTTGGTACTCTCCCATGAGCAGTTCTTC
J: TRBJ2-3; V: TRBV12-5; D: TRBD2; size: NA; CDR3: CASGLATSGSTDTQYF; DNA: TGTGCTAGTGGTTTAGCGACTAGCGGGAGCACAGATACGCAGTATTTT
J: TRBJ1-2; V: TRBV5-4; D: TRBD1; size: NA; CDR3: CACRDRRRPNYGYTF; DNA: TGTGCCTGCCGGGACAGGCGTAGACCTAACTATGGCTACACCTTC
J: TRBJ2-1; V: TRBV7-2; D: TRBD2; size: once; CDR3: CASSLGGLAGYNEQFF; DNA: TGTGCCAGCAGCTTAGGCGGGCTAGCGGGATACAATGAGCAGTTCTTC
J: TRBJ2-3; V: TRBV7-2; D: TRBD1; size: NA; CDR3: CASSLGRTGPDTQYF; DNA: TGTGCCAGCAGCTTAGGCAGGACAGGGCCAGATACGCAGTATTTT
J: TRBJ1-2; V: TRBV5-1; D: NA; size: once; CDR3: CASSTDSYYGYTF; DNA: TGCGCCAGCAGCACAGACAGCTACTATGGCTACACCTTC
J: TRBJ2-1; V: TRBV5-6; D: TRBD2; size: NA; CDR3: CASSFTSGGAGEQFF; DNA: TGTGCCAGCAGCTTTACCAGCGGGGGGGCCGGTGAGCAGTTCTTC
J: TRBJ2-1; V: TRBV30; D: TRBD1; size: NA; CDR3: CAWSAGTGRYNEQFF; DNA: TGTGCCTGGAGCGCCGGGACAGGACGCTACAATGAGCAGTTCTTC
J: TRBJ1-5; V: TRBV2; D: TRBD1; size: once; CDR3: CASTREDRGDIVQPQHF; DNA: TGTGCCAGCACCCGGGAGGACAGGGGCGATATAGTTCAGCCCCAGCATTTT
J: TRBJ2-1; V: TRBV28; D: NA; size: NA; CDR3: CASRRRDSLSEQFF; DNA: TGTGCCAGCAGACGGAGGGACTCCCTAAGTGAGCAGTTCTTC
J: TRBJ1-3; V: TRBV30; D: NA; size: NA; CDR3: CAWDWSSGNTIYF; DNA: TGTGCCTGGGACTGGAGTTCTGGAAACACCATATATTTT
J: TRBJ2-3; V: TRBV5-1; D: NA; size: NA; CDR3: CASSKMSTDTQYF; DNA: TGCGCCAGCAGCAAGATGAGCACAGATACGCAGTATTTT
J: TRBJ1-2; V: TRBV6-5; D: TRBD1; size: NA; CDR3: CASSYWRDRVGYTF; DNA: TGTGCCAGCAGTTATTGGAGGGACAGGGTTGGCTACACCTTC
J: TRBJ2-5; V: TRBV9; D: TRBD1; size: NA; CDR3: CASSLGSGQGIPETQYF; DNA: TGTGCCAGCAGCCTAGGAAGCGGACAGGGTATCCCAGAGACCCAGTACTTC
J: TRBJ2-5; V: TRBV30; D: NA; size: NA; CDR3: CAWGSGQQETQYF; DNA: TGTGCCTGGGGGAGCGGGCAACAAGAGACCCAGTACTTC
J: TRBJ2-5; V: TRBV7-2; D: NA; size: NA; CDR3: CASSPRETQYF; DNA: TGTGCCAGCAGCCCCCGCGAGACCCAGTACTTC
J: TRBJ1-5; V: TRBV28; D: NA; size: few; CDR3: CASTGTFGQPQHF; DNA: TGTGCCAGCACCGGGACCTTTGGGCAGCCCCAGCATTTT
J: TRBJ1-2; V: TRBV2; D: NA; size: NA; CDR3: CASSETGPRYGYTF; DNA: TGTGCCAGCAGTGAAACCGGGCCCCGATATGGCTACACCTTC
J: TRBJ1-3; V: TRBV10-3; D: TRBD1; size: few; CDR3: CAVSGTESSGNTIYF; DNA: TGTGCCGTCTCCGGGACAGAGAGCTCTGGAAACACCATATATTTT
J: TRBJ2-5; V: TRBV28; D: NA; size: NA; CDR3: CASSFLGAGSQETQYF; DNA: TGTGCCAGCAGTTTCTTGGGGGCCGGGTCGCAAGAGACCCAGTACTTC
J: TRBJ1-4; V: TRBV6-5; D: NA; size: NA; CDR3: CASSYGQNKKLFF; DNA: TGTGCCAGCAGTTATGGCCAGAACAAAAAACTGTTTTTT
J: TRBJ2-7; V: TRBV9; D: NA; size: NA; CDR3: CASSEWDGSSYEQYF; DNA: TGTGCCAGCAGCGAGTGGGACGGTAGCTCCTACGAGCAGTACTTC
J: TRBJ2-5; V: TRBV19; D: TRBD1; size: NA; CDR3: CASSRTGGQETQYF; DNA: TGTGCCAGTAGTAGGACAGGTGGACAAGAGACCCAGTACTTC
J: TRBJ1-2; V: TRBV7-9; D: TRBD1; size: NA; CDR3: CASSYPTGGVYGYTF; DNA: TGTGCCAGCAGCTACCCGACAGGGGGAGTCTATGGCTACACCTTC
J: TRBJ2-3; V: TRBV30; D: TRBD2; size: NA; CDR3: CAWSVLGAGGRGDTQYF; DNA: TGTGCCTGGAGTGTACTCGGAGCGGGGGGGCGCGGGGATACGCAGTATTTT
J: TRBJ1-1; V: TRBV2; D: TRBD1; size: NA; CDR3: CASSQGTGGGTEAFF; DNA: TGTGCCAGCAGTCAGGGGACAGGGGGTGGCACTGAAGCTTTCTTT
J: TRBJ1-1; V: TRBV18; D: NA; size: NA; CDR3: CASSITDEAFF; DNA: TGTGCCAGCTCGATTACAGATGAAGCTTTCTTT
J: TRBJ1-1; V: TRBV2; D: NA; size: NA; CDR3: CASSEALGGVRTGAFF; DNA: TGTGCCAGCAGTGAAGCGCTTGGCGGGGTGAGGACTGGAGCTTTCTTT
J: TRBJ2-3; V: TRBV2; D: NA; size: once; CDR3: CASRLSGKSDTQYF; DNA: TGTGCCAGCAGGCTATCCGGGAAGTCAGATACGCAGTATTTT
J: TRBJ1-4; V: TRBV11-3; D: TRBD1; size: NA; CDR3: CASSLGRDRREKLFF; DNA: TGTGCCAGCAGCCTAGGCCGGGACAGGCGGGAAAAACTGTTTTTT
J: TRBJ2-5; V: TRBV2; D: TRBD2; size: NA; CDR3: CASIGGGRETQYF; DNA: TGTGCCAGCATTGGCGGGGGGCGGGAGACCCAGTACTTC